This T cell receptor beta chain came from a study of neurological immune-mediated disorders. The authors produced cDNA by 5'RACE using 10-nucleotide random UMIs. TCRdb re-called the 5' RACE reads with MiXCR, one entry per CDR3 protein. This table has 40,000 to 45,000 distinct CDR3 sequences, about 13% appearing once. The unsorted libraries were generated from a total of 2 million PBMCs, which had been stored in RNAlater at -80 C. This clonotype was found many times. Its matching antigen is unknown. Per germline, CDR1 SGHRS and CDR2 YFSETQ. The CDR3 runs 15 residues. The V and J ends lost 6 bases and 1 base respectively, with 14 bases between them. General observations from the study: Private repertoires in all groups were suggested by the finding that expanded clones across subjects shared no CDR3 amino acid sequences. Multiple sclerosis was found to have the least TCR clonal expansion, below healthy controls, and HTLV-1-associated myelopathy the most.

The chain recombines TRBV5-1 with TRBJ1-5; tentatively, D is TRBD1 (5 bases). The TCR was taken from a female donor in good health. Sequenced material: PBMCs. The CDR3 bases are TGCGCCAGCAAACAGGAGGCGGGAAGCAATCAGCCCCAGCATTTT. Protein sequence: CASKQEAGSNQPQHF. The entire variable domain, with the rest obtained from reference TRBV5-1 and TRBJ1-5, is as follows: KAGVTQTPRYLIKTRGQQVTLSCSPISGHRSVSWYQQTPGQGLQFLFEYFSETQRNKGNFPGRFSGRQFSNSRSEMNVSTLELGDSALYLCASKQEAGSNQPQHFGDGTRLSIL.